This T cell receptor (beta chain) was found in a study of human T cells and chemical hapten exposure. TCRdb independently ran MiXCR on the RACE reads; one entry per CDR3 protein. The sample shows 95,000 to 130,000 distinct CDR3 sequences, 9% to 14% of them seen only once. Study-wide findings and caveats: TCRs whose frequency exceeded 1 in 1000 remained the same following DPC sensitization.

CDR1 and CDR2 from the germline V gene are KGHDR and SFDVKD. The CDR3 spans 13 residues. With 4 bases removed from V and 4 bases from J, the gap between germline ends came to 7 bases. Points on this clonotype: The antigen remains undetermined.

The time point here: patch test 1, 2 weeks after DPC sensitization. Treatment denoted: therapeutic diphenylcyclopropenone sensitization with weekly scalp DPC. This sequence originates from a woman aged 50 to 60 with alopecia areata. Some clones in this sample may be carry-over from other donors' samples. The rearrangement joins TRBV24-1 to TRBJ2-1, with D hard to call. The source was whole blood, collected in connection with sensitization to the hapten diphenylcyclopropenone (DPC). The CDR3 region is CATSDSFYNEQFF. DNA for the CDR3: TGTGCCACCAGTGACTCCTTTTACAATGAGCAGTTCTTC.